The clone carrying this T cell receptor (beta chain) was recorded a few times. Sequenced by immunoSEQ multiplex PCR; TCRdb stores in-frame clones only, minus some. This sample has approximately 980,000 clones, with around three quarters found just once. This CDR3 has 17 amino acids. V was cut by 2 bases and J by 10 bases, with 21 bases left in between. Germline CDR1 reads LNHDA; CDR2 reads SQIVND (reference sequence). This sample was taken from a study of shared clonotypes between healthy human individuals. The sequencing sample was made of memory CD4+ T cells sorted from blood. Indicated subset: CD45RA-negative fraction. This sequence was found in a man between 18 and 29 years old in good health. This chain links TRBV19 with TRBJ1-6; D unresolved. In DNA, the CDR3 is TGTGCCAGTAGTATACCCCCTGGACCGTCGAGTGGGTCACCCCTCCACTTT. Translation gives CASSIPPGPSSGSPLHF.